Listed below are T cell receptor beta chains from one sample, sequenced in a study of OX40 agonist ivuxolimab in advanced cancers. Assay used: immunoSEQ multiplex PCR; TCRdb lists only in-frame clones, some missing. Among around 60,000 clones listed, roughly nine tenths were seen once. Sequencing was performed on CD4+ or CD8+ T cells sorted from blood, taken in a trial of the OX40 agonist ivuxolimab. These receptors were obtained from an adult with an advanced solid tumor such as melanoma, head and neck, liver or kidney cancer. Both conserved end residues are part of each CDR3. Only some rows state a clone size, as once, few, many or a class for expanded clones.

V: TRBV9; size: NA; CDR3: CASSVATGRDTQYF
V: TRBV27; size: NA; CDR3: CASSLAGANTGELFF
V: TRBV23-1; size: NA; CDR3: CASSHPNPTGDYTEAFF
V: TRBV7-9; size: once; CDR3: CASSFFGTDTQYF
V: TRBV6-5; size: few; CDR3: CASRNTGGGQPQHF
V: TRBV29-1; size: few; CDR3: CSVGTSSYEQYF
V: TRBV7-8; size: NA; CDR3: CASSPRARYTDTQYF
V: TRBV30; size: NA; CDR3: CAWNRAGRTDTQYF
V: TRBV7-6; size: few; CDR3: CASSLRKRENNNEQFF
V: TRBV18; size: NA; CDR3: CASSPGGAVIDTQYF
V: TRBV25-1; size: NA; CDR3: CASSGGQTLNTEAFF
V: TRBV5-1; size: few; CDR3: CASSLNSYNEQFF
V: TRBV6-4; size: NA; CDR3: CASSRERGNEQFF
V: TRBV2; size: NA; CDR3: CASKGSGSVQPQHF
V: TRBV5-1; size: NA; CDR3: CASSRTGSSSTGELFF
V: TRBV29-1; size: NA; CDR3: CSVRDGNTDTQYF
V: TRBV7-9; size: once; CDR3: CASSDRRRGNLPLHF
V: TRBV10-3; size: NA; CDR3: CATRLAGVDAEQFF